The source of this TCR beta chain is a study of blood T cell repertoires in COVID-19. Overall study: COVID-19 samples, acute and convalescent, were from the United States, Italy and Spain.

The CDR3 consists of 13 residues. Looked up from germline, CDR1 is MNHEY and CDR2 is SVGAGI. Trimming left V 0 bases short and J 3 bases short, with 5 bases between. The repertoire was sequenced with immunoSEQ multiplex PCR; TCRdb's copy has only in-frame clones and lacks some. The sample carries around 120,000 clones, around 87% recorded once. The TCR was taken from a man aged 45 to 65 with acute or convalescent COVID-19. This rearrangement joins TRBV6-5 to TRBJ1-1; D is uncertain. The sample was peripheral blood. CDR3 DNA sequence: TGTGCCAGCAGTTACTCGTCGGACACTGAAGCTTTCTTT. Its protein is CASSYSSDTEAFF.